The 22 T cell receptor beta chains below come from one sample, sequenced in a study of PD-1 blockade in mismatch repair-deficient tumors. Method: immunoSEQ multiplex PCR; TCRdb's copy keeps in-frame clones and lacks some. Among roughly 110,000 clones listed, over 65% were seen once. This sample comprised peripheral blood, obtained about 60 weeks after starting pembrolizumab. The source is an adult with mismatch repair-deficient cancer.

This chain joins TRBV4-1 and TRBJ2-1, with TRBD1 identical over 7 bases. Trimming removed 3 bases from V and 9 bases from J; junction bases left unmatched: 2. Germline CDR1 reads MGHRA; CDR2 reads YSYEKL. This CDR3 spans 12 amino acids. CDR3: CASSQTGTEQFF. The CDR3 coding sequence is TGCGCCAGCAGCCAGACAGGGACTGAGCAGTTCTTC.

Only a few counts were recorded for this clone. The V and J genes are TRBV4-2 and TRBJ1-1; 8 bases line up with TRBD1. Looked up from germline, CDR1 is LGHNA and CDR2 is YNFKEQ. This CDR3 comprises 15 residues. With V trimmed by 1 base and J by 10 bases, 11 bases remained unmatched. The CDR3 protein is CASSQVLQGQAVAFF. Written as DNA, the CDR3 is TGTGCCAGCAGCCAAGTACTTCAGGGACAGGCGGTAGCTTTCTTT.

The chain links TRBV4-1 to TRBJ2-7; 8 bases are a match to TRBD2. Trimming removed 6 bases from V and 6 bases from J; junction bases left unmatched: 10. The V gene's germline CDR1 is MGHRA and CDR2 YSYEKL. This CDR3 has 14 amino acids. This CDR3 is CASSKTGLVSEQYF. DNA of the CDR3: TGCGCCAGCAGTAAAACGGGACTAGTATCCGAGCAGTACTTC.

About this clone: This CDR3 is also generated by other DNA sequences in the sample. V gene TRBV7-2 combines with J gene TRBJ2-1, with unresolved D. The CDR3 sequence is 13 residues long. V was clipped by 3 bases and J by 4 bases, with 7 bases between them. Germline CDR1 SGHTA, CDR2 FQGNSA. As DNA, the CDR3 is TGTGCCAGCAGCTTTAACTTATACAATGAGCAGTTCTTC. It yields the protein CASSFNLYNEQFF.

The chain couples TRBV11-3 to TRBJ2-3; 8 nucleotides agree with TRBD2. Germline V gene sequence: CDR1 SGHNT, CDR2 YENEEA. CDR3 length equals 16 residues. V shed 5 bases, J shed 3 bases, and the junction held 10 bases outside the gene matches. CDR3 coding DNA: TGTGCCAGCAGCCTAAGGAGCGGGAGCGGGACAGATACGCAGTATTTT. This translates into CASSLRSGSGTDTQYF. Looking up the rest from reference TRBV11-3 and TRBJ2-3 gives the full variable domain: EAGVVQSPRYKIIEKKQPVAFWCNPISGHNTLYWYLQNLGQGPELLIRYENEEAVDDSQLPKDRFSAERLKGVDSTLKIQPAELGDSAVYLCASSLRSGSGTDTQYFGPGTRLTVL.

This clone has at least ten counts. This chain uses TRBV28 with TRBJ2-6; 7 nucleotides line up with TRBD1. Germline loops: CDR1 MDHEN, CDR2 SYDVKM. The J segment lost 4 bases and the V segment lost 6 bases, leaving 6 bases of the junction unmatched. The CDR3 is 15 amino acids. The CDR3 region is CASRRQGSGANVLTF. The CDR3, as DNA: TGTGCCAGCAGAAGACAGGGTTCCGGGGCCAACGTCCTGACTTTC. Looking up the rest from reference TRBV28 and TRBJ2-6 gives the full variable domain: DVKVTQSSRYLVKRTGEKVFLECVQDMDHENMFWYRQDPGLGLRLIYFSYDVKMKEKGDIPEGYSVSREKKERFSLILESASTNQTSMYLCASRRQGSGANVLTFGAGSRLTVL.

The V gene is TRBV11-2, the J gene TRBJ2-5, with 8 bases aligning to TRBD2. Germline CDR1 reads SGHAT; CDR2 reads FQNNGV. After removal of 5 bases from V and 1 base from J, the junction contained 9 bases not matched to a gene. This CDR3 contains 16 residues. The CDR3 spells CASSRGGAVVQETQYF. CDR3 coding DNA: TGTGCCAGCAGCCGGGGGGGGGCCGTGGTCCAAGAGACCCAGTACTTC.

The chain couples TRBV7-8 to TRBJ2-5; perhaps TRBD1 as D (5 bases). The assigned J gene may be wrong: the sequence end matches TRBJ2-7 better. This CDR3 is 13 amino acids long. Germline V gives CDR1 SGHVS, CDR2 FQNEAQ. The CDR3 bases are TGTGCCACTACGACAGACGCTTCCTACGAGCAGTACTTC. This sequence encodes CATTTDASYEQYF.

V gene TRBV14 combines with J gene TRBJ2-1, with TRBD2 identical over 9 bases. Germline assignment: CDR1 SGHDN and CDR2 FVKESK. V lost 4 bases and J lost 2; bases outside the gene matches: 6. The CDR3 is 16 residues long. CDR3 in amino acids: CASSPTRLAAYNEQFF. The CDR3 nucleotides are TGTGCCAGCAGCCCCACCCGACTAGCGGCCTACAATGAGCAGTTCTTC. Full variable domain (remainder filled in from reference TRBV14 and TRBJ2-1): EAGVTQFPSHSVIEKGQTVTLRCDPISGHDNLYWYRRVMGKEIKFLLHFVKESKQDESGMPNNRFLAERTGGTYSTLKVQPAELEDSGVYFCASSPTRLAAYNEQFFGPGTRLTVL.

The chain links TRBV10-3 to TRBJ2-7; D might be TRBD2 (6 bases). This CDR3 spans 16 amino acids. V lost 0 bases to trimming and J lost 0 bases, with 12 bases between them. Germline CDR1 and CDR2: ENHRY and SYGVKD. The CDR3 coding sequence is TGTGCCATCAGTGAGTCAGGGACTCAGAGCTCCTACGAGCAGTACTTC. Residues: CAISESGTQSSYEQYF.

This clone was counted between two and nine times. The chain employs TRBV6-6 and TRBJ2-2, with unresolved D. Trimming cost V 8 bases and J 4 bases, with 5 bases left between them. The germline CDR1 and CDR2 sequences are MNHNY and SVGAGI (reference sequence). This CDR3 has 11 amino acids. CDR3 protein: CASWGTGELFF. CDR3 nucleotides: TGTGCCAGCTGGGGCACCGGGGAGCTGTTTTTT.

The J gene is TRBJ1-1, the V gene TRBV2, with a weak D call TRBD1 (6 bases). The CDR3 extends over 13 amino acids. In germline, CDR1 is SNHLY, CDR2 FYNNEI. V lost 4 bases, J lost 4 bases, and 10 bases lay in between. The CDR3 is CASSGDIGTEAFF. The CDR3 DNA reads as TGTGCCAGCAGTGGGGACATTGGCACTGAAGCTTTCTTT.

V and J are TRBV7-9 and TRBJ1-1; a possible D gene is TRBD1 (6 bases). The CDR3 consists of 13 residues. V lost 5 bases and J 1 base, leaving 8 bases between the germline ends. Germline-derived CDR1 and CDR2 are SEHNR and FQNEAQ (reference sequence). This CDR3 reads CASSPQGNTEAFF. The CDR3 DNA reads TGTGCCAGCAGCCCACAGGGGAACACTGAAGCTTTCTTT. Combining the CDR3 with reference TRBV7-9 and TRBJ1-1 gives the whole variable domain DTGVSQNPRHKITKRGQNVTFRCDPISEHNRLYWYRQTLGQGPEFLTYFQNEAQLEKSRLLSDRFSAERPKGSFSTLEIQRTEQGDSAMYLCASSPQGNTEAFFGQGTRLTVV.

This chain links TRBV19 with TRBJ1-1, with D perhaps TRBD1 (6 bases). With 9 bases removed from V and 3 bases from J, the gap between germline ends came to 14 bases. Germline V gives CDR1 LNHDA, CDR2 SQIVND (reference sequence). The CDR3 has 13 amino acids. CDR3 sequence: CASNPTGYTEAFF. The CDR3 nucleotides read TGTGCCAGCAACCCAACAGGGTACACTGAAGCTTTCTTT.

In its sample, this clone was seen a few times. The chain combines TRBV18 with TRBJ1-4, with 9 bases aligning to TRBD1. The length of the CDR3 is 16 residues. CDR1 and CDR2 (germline): KGHSH, LQKENI. With 4 bases clipped from V and 7 bases from J, the junction kept 10 bases outside the gene matches. The CDR3 DNA is TGTGCCAGCTCACTTTCAACAGGGGGCGAAGGTGAAAAACTGTTTTTT. The encoded protein is CASSLSTGGEGEKLFF.

In this sample, this clone turned up once. The chain combines TRBV4-3 with TRBJ2-1, with a weak D call TRBD1 (5 bases). Germline lookup yields CDR1 LGHNA and CDR2 YSLEER. CDR3 length: 16 residues. Deletions cut 1 base from V and 10 bases from J, with 20 bases between. CDR3 sequence: CASSQVLGNRGLEQFF. CDR3 in DNA: TGCGCCAGCAGCCAAGTTCTAGGAAATAGGGGTTTAGAGCAGTTCTTC.

The chain couples TRBV19 to TRBJ1-5, with TRBD1 identical over 7 bases. Germline V lookup: CDR1 LNHDA, CDR2 SQIVND (reference sequence). V was pared by 6 bases and J by 0 bases, with 2 bases of the junction left unmatched. The CDR3 consists of 14 residues. CDR3 in amino acids: CASRTGSSNQPQHF. In nucleotides, the CDR3 is TGTGCCAGTAGGACAGGGAGTAGCAATCAGCCCCAGCATTTT.

The DNA of the CDR3 is TGTGCCAGCAGCCCCGGGCCTAGCAGGGACGAGCAGTACTTC. Its protein product is CASSPGPSRDEQYF. This chain joins TRBV7-9 and TRBJ2-7; the D call may be TRBD1 or TRBD2 (5 bases each). V was pared by 5 bases and J by 5 bases, with 16 bases between. This CDR3 comprises 14 residues. CDR1 is SEHNR and CDR2 is FQNEAQ in the germline V gene (reference sequence). The full variable domain, its missing parts supplied by reference TRBV7-9 and TRBJ2-7, is DTGVSQNPRHKITKRGQNVTFRCDPISEHNRLYWYRQTLGQGPEFLTYFQNEAQLEKSRLLSDRFSAERPKGSFSTLEIQRTEQGDSAMYLCASSPGPSRDEQYFGPGTRLTVT.

In this sample, this clone turned up once. The chain carries TRBV18 and TRBJ1-3, with unresolved D. Trimming removed 5 bases at V and 0 bases at J, with 8 bases between. The CDR3 is 14 residues long. Germline V gene sequence: CDR1 KGHSH, CDR2 LQKENI. DNA of the CDR3: TGTGCCAGCTCAGCGGGCCGCTCTGGAAACACCATATATTTT. It is translated as CASSAGRSGNTIYF.

This clone was observed a handful of times. V usage is TRBV18 and J usage is TRBJ2-7, with D maybe TRBD2 (5 bases). Germline V CDR1 and CDR2: KGHSH, LQKENI. The length of the CDR3 is 13 residues. Trimming took off 3 bases at V and 7 bases at J, with 13 bases between the two ends. Here the CDR3 DNA reads TGTGCCAGCTCACCTATAGGTTCGGGGGAGCAGTACTTC. Translated: CASSPIGSGEQYF.

This chain connects TRBV19 to TRBJ1-5; a weak D match, TRBD1 (5 bases). Germline V gene data show CDR1 as LNHDA and CDR2 as SQIVND (reference sequence). The CDR3 sequence is 14 residues long. Trimming took 4 bases from V and 5 from J, leaving 12 bases between them. CDR3 in DNA: TGTGCCAGTAGTACCTCGGGGGGGGATCAGCCCCAGCATTTT. It is translated as CASSTSGGDQPQHF.

The chain joins TRBV29-1 to TRBJ1-1; 10 nucleotides match TRBD1. The CDR3 extends over 14 amino acids. CDR1 is SQVTM, CDR2 ANQGSEA, per germline. The junction had 9 bases not matched to a gene; V was cut back by 7 bases and J by 4 bases. The CDR3 DNA is TGCAGCGGGAATGGACAGGGGGAGGTCACTGAAGCTTTCTTT. It is translated as CSGNGQGEVTEAFF.